This record looks at one T cell receptor beta chain sequence and its context. Its antigen is undetermined. This sample is drawn from a study of cytomegalovirus exposure and HLA in healthy donors. Study-wide findings and caveats: In most subjects, TCR beta sequences reportedly gave accurate predictions of HLA-A and HLA-B alleles. A further, later analysis showed that HLA-associated TCR beta chains (compared with equally common others) were more clonally expanded. TCR beta V- and J-gene trimming, according to a later analysis, was linked to a missense DCLRE1C variant. Reported results showed that the classifier diagnosed cytomegalovirus status with high specificity and sensitivity.

The V gene end was trimmed by 7 bases and the J gene end by 7 bases; junction bases not matched to a gene: 9. CDR3 length: 14 amino acids. Germline lookup yields CDR1 MNHEY and CDR2 SVGAGI. This PCR relied on a set of 60 Vbeta primers and 13 Jbeta primers. TCRdb's copy holds only in-frame clones and misses some; the assay was immunoSEQ multiplex PCR. The sample shows around 210,000 clones, around four fifths of them seen only once. This TCR was recovered from a boy younger than 18 in good health and CMV-seronegative. The chain carries TRBV6-5 and TRBJ1-4; 7 bases line up with TRBD1. The sample was PBMCs. The CDR3 DNA sequence: TGTGCCAGCACCAAAGACAGGGAACGTGAAAAACTGTTTTTT. Amino acid sequence: CASTKDREREKLFF.